This TCR beta chain derives from a study of shared clonotypes between healthy human individuals. Looked up from germline, CDR1 is SGHTS and CDR2 is YDEGEE. The CDR3 covers 15 residues. V shed 0 bases, J shed 8 bases, and the junction held 7 bases outside the gene matches. The authors divided CD4+ cells into CD45RA+ naive and CD45RA-negative memory subsets. The repertoire was sequenced with immunoSEQ multiplex PCR; TCRdb's copy has only in-frame clones and lacks some. The sample lists under 650,000 clones, 90% to 97% occurring once. This receptor was identified in a woman under 40 in good health. The specimen sequenced was naive CD4+ T cells sorted from blood. Described subset: CD45RA+ positively selected. V and J are TRBV5-8 and TRBJ2-1; TRBD2 matches at 8 bases. CDR3: CASSLGSGRAYEQFF. CDR3 in DNA: TGTGCCAGCAGCTTGGGGAGCGGGAGAGCGTATGAGCAGTTCTTC.